Reported below is one TCR beta chain. These data originate in a study of cytomegalovirus exposure and HLA in healthy donors. The study ran its PCR with 60 Vbeta and 13 Jbeta primers. The repertoire was sequenced with immunoSEQ multiplex PCR; TCRdb's copy has only in-frame clones and lacks some. The data show roughly 200,000 clones, with around 79% seen just once and 1.5% held by the top ten. The ends were cut back, 7 bases at V and 0 bases at J, with 10 bases in the middle. The CDR3 loop spans 14 amino acids. The germline V gene encodes CDR1 SGHTA and CDR2 FQGNSA. The chain combines TRBV7-2 with TRBJ1-5; D unresolved. Sequencing used PBMCs. The TCR sequence derives from a girl aged 10-17 years in good health and CMV-seropositive. This chain's CDR3 is CASKTGSSNQPQHF. CDR3 nucleotide sequence: TGTGCCAGCAAAACTGGGAGTAGCAATCAGCCCCAGCATTTT.